The 25 T cell receptor beta chains below were found in one sample sequenced in a study of CD8 T cells in Susac syndrome. With random hexamers, about 0.45 to 1 ug RNA was reverse transcribed. Via MiXCR, TCRdb re-called the immunoSEQ multiplex PCR reads, giving one row per CDR3 protein. The sample consists of roughly 150,000 distinct CDR3 sequences, 80% to 95% of them appearing once. The material sequenced was CD4+ T cells from PBMCs. These receptors were obtained from a human donor in good health.

The V gene is TRBV9, the J gene TRBJ2-7; 10 positions match TRBD1. Germline V CDR1 and CDR2: SGDLS, YYNGEE. The CDR3 loop spans 14 amino acids. With 2 bases clipped from V and 4 bases from J, the junction kept 3 bases outside the gene matches. The CDR3: CASSVGTGEYEQYF. The CDR3 bases are TGTGCCAGCAGCGTTGGGACAGGGGAGTACGAGCAGTACTTC.

This chain links TRBV6-1 with TRBJ2-5, with TRBD1 identical over 9 bases. The CDR3 spans 17 residues. Germline CDR1 and CDR2: MNHNS and SASEGT. The ends lost 5 bases at V and 5 bases at J; junction bases unmatched: 15. The CDR3 sequence is CASSRLPGTGFGETQYF. The CDR3 bases are TGTGCCAGCAGTAGACTACCCGGGACAGGGTTTGGGGAGACCCAGTACTTC.

The chain employs TRBV20-1 and TRBJ1-1, with D possibly TRBD1 on 5 matching bases. Trimming cost V 0 bases and J 3 bases, with 14 bases left between them. CDR1 and CDR2 (germline): DFQATT, SNEGSKA (reference sequence). This CDR3 contains 15 residues. The CDR3 spells CSARDWGRVDTEAFF. Written as DNA, the CDR3 is TGCAGTGCTAGAGATTGGGGCCGAGTGGACACTGAAGCTTTCTTT.

The chain recombines TRBV12-3 or TRBV12-4 with TRBJ1-2; tentative D call: TRBD1 (5 bases). V was trimmed by 5 bases and J by 3 bases, leaving 13 bases between them. This CDR3 has 14 residues. CDR3 in DNA: TGTGCCAGCAGTCCTCACGACAGCCACTATGGCTACACCTTC. Its protein product is CASSPHDSHYGYTF.

The rearrangement uses TRBV29-1 and TRBJ1-2; D might be TRBD1 (6 bases). The germline V and J ends were trimmed by 6 bases and 4 bases, with 12 bases remaining between them. Per the germline V gene, CDR1 is SQVTM and CDR2 is ANQGSEA. The CDR3 spans 12 residues. The CDR3 region is CSVVDSAYGYTF. The CDR3 coding sequence is TGCAGCGTGGTGGACAGCGCCTATGGCTACACCTTC.

The V and J genes are TRBV24-1 and TRBJ2-2; D possibly uses TRBD1 or TRBD2 (5 bases each). The CDR3 covers 15 residues. Trimming took 10 bases from V and 2 from J, leaving 16 bases between them. CDR1 is KGHDR, CDR2 SFDVKD, per germline. CDR3 sequence: CATGAGTANTGELFF. DNA of the CDR3: TGTGCCACGGGAGCCGGGACCGCTAACACCGGGGAGCTGTTTTTT.

The count of this clonotype is one. The genes are TRBV5-1 and TRBJ2-7, with 8 positions matching TRBD2. The CDR3 length is 15 residues. Germline V lookup: CDR1 SGHRS, CDR2 YFSETQ. With 4 bases clipped from V and 6 bases from J, the junction kept 12 bases outside the gene matches. Here the CDR3 DNA reads TGCGCCAGCAGCCCCCTTCGGGGGGGACTGGGCGAGCAGTACTTC. Translated, it gives CASSPLRGGLGEQYF.

V and J are TRBV5-4 and TRBJ2-1; D remains unclear. The germline V and J ends were trimmed by 2 bases and 2 bases, with 5 bases remaining between them. Per germline, CDR1 SGHNT and CDR2 YYREEE (reference sequence). This CDR3 has 13 residues. In DNA, the CDR3 is TGTGCCAGCAGCTTTGGGGCCTACAATGAGCAGTTCTTC. Residues: CASSFGAYNEQFF.

This clonotype was seen only once. This chain uses TRBV20-1 with TRBJ1-1, with 8 bases fitting TRBD1. The J segment lost 1 base and the V segment lost 3 bases, leaving 7 bases of the junction unmatched. The CDR3 runs to 15 residues. CDR1 and CDR2 (germline): DFQATT, SNEGSKA (reference sequence). The CDR3, as DNA: TGCAGTGCTAGCAGTCCCGGGACAGGGAACACTGAAGCTTTCTTT. Amino acid sequence: CSASSPGTGNTEAFF.

This clonotype was counted once. The chain joins TRBV5-1 to TRBJ2-5, with a weak D call TRBD1 (5 bases). This CDR3 contains 17 residues. Germline CDR1 reads SGHRS; CDR2 reads YFSETQ. Deletions cut 1 base from V and 1 base from J, with 17 bases between. CDR3 nucleotides: TGCGCCAGCAGCTTGACCGGCCGACAGTGGGGCCAAGAGACCCAGTACTTC. Translating it yields CASSLTGRQWGQETQYF.

The chain carries TRBV3-1 and TRBJ1-6; unclear D gene. The CDR3 extends over 14 amino acids. The V and J ends lost 4 bases and 7 bases respectively, with 11 bases between them. CDR1 and CDR2 (germline): LGHDT, YNNKEL (reference sequence). The CDR3 reads CASSLLVDNSPLHF. The CDR3 bases are TGTGCCAGCAGCCTCCTTGTCGACAATTCACCCCTCCACTTT.

This clonotype showed up just once. CDR3 bases: TGCGCCAGCAGCCCGCCCGGGGCAGGCTTATCCTACGAGCAGTACTTC. Translation gives CASSPPGAGLSYEQYF. The V call is TRBV5-1, the J call TRBJ2-7; D tentatively fits TRBD1 or TRBD2 (5 bases each). There are 16 residues in the CDR3. The germline CDR1 and CDR2 sequences are SGHRS and YFSETQ. Trimming took off 4 bases at V and 1 base at J, with 18 bases between the two ends.

This sequence joins TRBV3-1 and TRBJ2-3; D is uncertain. Trimming left V 1 base short and J 6 bases short, with 8 bases between. CDR3 size: 13 residues. Germline V gene lookup returns CDR1 LGHDT and CDR2 YNNKEL (reference sequence). CDR3 in DNA: TGTGCCAGCAGCCAAGGTCTAACCGATACGCAGTATTTT. It codes for CASSQGLTDTQYF.

V and J are TRBV7-9 and TRBJ2-7; tentatively, D is TRBD2 (6 bases). Trimming removed 5 bases at V and 6 bases at J, with 14 bases between. The CDR3 covers 13 residues. Germline CDR1 reads SEHNR; CDR2 reads FQNEAQ (reference sequence). For the CDR3, the DNA is TGTGCCAGCAGCCCGAGCGGGTCCGGCGAGCAGTACTTC. Protein sequence: CASSPSGSGEQYF.

This chain connects TRBV28 to TRBJ2-5; D is undetermined. Trimming shortened V by 3 bases and J by 1 base, and 9 bases separated the two germline ends. CDR3 length: 14 residues. Germline V gives CDR1 MDHEN, CDR2 SYDVKM. This CDR3 is CASSFVHSQETQYF. The DNA of the CDR3 is TGTGCCAGCAGTTTCGTCCACAGCCAAGAGACCCAGTACTTC.

The chain employs TRBV5-1 and TRBJ1-2; 7 bases agree with TRBD1. The CDR3 loop spans 14 amino acids. V lost 4 bases and J lost 6; bases outside the gene matches: 9. Per the germline V gene, CDR1 is SGHRS and CDR2 is YFSETQ. The CDR3 DNA sequence: TGCGCCAGCAGCCTGGAGGGACAGCTGAATGGCTACACCTTC. This gives the protein CASSLEGQLNGYTF. Drawing the rest from reference TRBV5-1 and TRBJ1-2, the complete variable domain is KAGVTQTPRYLIKTRGQQVTLSCSPISGHRSVSWYQQTPGQGLQFLFEYFSETQRNKGNFPGRFSGRQFSNSRSEMNVSTLELGDSALYLCASSLEGQLNGYTFGSGTRLTVV.

The gene calls are TRBV9 and TRBJ2-1; D is uncertain. Per germline, CDR1 SGDLS and CDR2 YYNGEE. Deletions cut 3 bases from V and 1 base from J, with 17 bases between. The CDR3 is 17 amino acids. As DNA, the CDR3 is TGTGCCAGCAGCGAGCCCTCGTTGAAGCCTTCCTACAATGAGCAGTTCTTC. Its protein product is CASSEPSLKPSYNEQFF.

The chain is built from TRBV7-9 and TRBJ2-7, with TRBD1 as a possible D gene (6 bases). V was trimmed by 0 bases and J by 2 bases, leaving 14 bases between them. There are 16 residues in the CDR3. CDR1 SEHNR and CDR2 FQNEAQ come from the germline V gene (reference sequence). The CDR3 is CASSLAPTGSPYEQYF. The DNA of the CDR3 is TGTGCCAGCAGCTTAGCGCCTACAGGGTCACCCTACGAGCAGTACTTC. Using reference TRBV7-9 and TRBJ2-7 for the parts outside the CDR3, the full variable domain is DTGVSQNPRHKITKRGQNVTFRCDPISEHNRLYWYRQTLGQGPEFLTYFQNEAQLEKSRLLSDRFSAERPKGSFSTLEIQRTEQGDSAMYLCASSLAPTGSPYEQYFGPGTRLTVT.

The rearrangement joins TRBV7-2 to TRBJ2-1; D remains unclear. The CDR3 runs to 13 residues. Germline V gives CDR1 SGHTA, CDR2 FQGNSA. V was cut by 1 base and J by 7 bases, with 8 bases left in between. The CDR3 here is CASSLGDVNEQFF. CDR3 in DNA: TGTGCCAGCAGCTTAGGAGACGTTAATGAGCAGTTCTTC.

This chain connects TRBV12-3 or TRBV12-4 to TRBJ2-1; tentatively, D is TRBD2 (5 bases). This CDR3 has 13 residues. V was cut by 10 bases and J by 6 bases, with 16 bases left in between. The CDR3 DNA is TGTGCCACCGGTCGACTAAATTCCAATGAGCAGTTCTTC. This sequence encodes CATGRLNSNEQFF.

The CDR3 loop reads CASSLKGAETQYF. The CDR3, as DNA: TGTGCCAGCAGCTTAAAGGGGGCCGAGACCCAGTACTTC. J is TRBJ2-5 and V is TRBV5-4; 7 nucleotides agree with TRBD1. Germline values: CDR1 SGHNT, CDR2 YYREEE (reference sequence). CDR3 size: 13 residues. The junction had 3 bases not matched to a gene; V was cut back by 2 bases and J by 5 bases.

This rearrangement joins TRBV6-1 to TRBJ1-2; D possibly corresponds to TRBD1 (6 bases). CDR1 and CDR2 (germline): MNHNS, SASEGT. The ends were cut back, 3 bases at V and 8 bases at J, with 16 bases in the middle. The CDR3 covers 14 residues. The CDR3 reads CASSDLGHYGGYTF. CDR3 coding DNA: TGTGCCAGCAGTGACCTGGGACATTACGGCGGCTACACCTTC.

The V and J genes are TRBV6-5 and TRBJ2-3; 7 nucleotides align to TRBD1. Germline V lookup: CDR1 MNHEY, CDR2 SVGAGI. The junction had 4 bases not matched to a gene; V was cut back by 6 bases and J by 7 bases. The CDR3 contains 12 residues. CDR3 amino acids: CASSRDRYTQYF. The CDR3, as DNA: TGTGCCAGCAGCAGGGACAGATATACGCAGTATTTT.

This clonotype came up once. V gene TRBV6-5 combines with J gene TRBJ2-3; no firm D call. The germline V and J ends were trimmed by 6 bases and 1 base, with 14 bases remaining between them. The germline V gene has CDR1 MNHEY and CDR2 SVGAGI. CDR3 length: 15 residues. For the CDR3, the DNA is TGTGCCAGCAGCCGAATAAGGATGGGCACAGATACGCAGTATTTT. It yields the protein CASSRIRMGTDTQYF.

This clonotype was seen once. For the CDR3, the DNA is TGTGCCAGCAGCCGAGACGGATATCAGCCCCAGCATTTT. Translation: CASSRDGYQPQHF. The V gene is TRBV7-2, the J gene TRBJ1-5; no reliable D call. Germline CDR1 and CDR2: SGHTA and FQGNSA. This CDR3 is 13 amino acids long. V was pared by 5 bases and J by 5 bases, with 10 bases between.